This record covers a single TCR beta chain. Both 60 Vbeta primers and 13 Jbeta primers went into the PCR. Method: immunoSEQ multiplex PCR; TCRdb's copy keeps in-frame clones and lacks some. The sample lists over 200,000 clones; more than 70% were seen once. The sample belongs to a study of cytomegalovirus exposure and HLA in healthy donors. V was cut by 3 bases and J by 6 bases, with 3 bases left in between. Germline loops: CDR1 SEHNR, CDR2 FQNEAQ (reference sequence). The CDR3 has 11 amino acids. Sequenced sample: PBMCs. The receptor was derived from a human donor in good health. The rearrangement links TRBV7-9 to TRBJ2-1; no definite D call. The CDR3 DNA sequence: TGTGCCAGCAGCTTGCGCAATGAGCAGTTCTTC. The encoded protein is CASSLRNEQFF.